The 23 T cell receptor beta chains reported below all come from one sample, sequenced in a study of blood T cell repertoires in COVID-19 (dated by TCRdb to the early 2020s). Libraries were made using the immunoSEQ multiplex PCR assay. In its TCRdb copy, this immuneACCESS table keeps in-frame sequences only and misses some clones. Where compared with another copy, unresolved V genes explain less than half of these, and the others have no known cause. For this sample there are about 100,000 clones; 80% to 95% appear just once. The top ten clonotypes cover around 2.1% of the sample. The sequenced material came from peripheral blood. The receptors were gathered from a man between 45 and 60 years old with active COVID-19.

V is TRBV6-2 or TRBV6-3 and J is TRBJ2-7; D uncertain. This CDR3 has 13 residues. Trimming cost V 6 bases and J 4 bases, with 13 bases left between them. CDR1 and CDR2 from the germline V gene are MNHEY and SVGEGT. CDR3 DNA: TGTGCCAGCAGCACACCGCTTCCTTACGAGCAGTACGTC. It translates to CASSTPLPYEQYV.

V and J are TRBV6-2 or TRBV6-3 and TRBJ2-7; D may be TRBD2 (5 bases). The CDR3 has 13 residues. With 5 bases removed from V and 4 bases from J, the gap between germline ends came to 12 bases. CDR1 is MNHEY and CDR2 is SVGEGT in the germline V gene. Here the CDR3 DNA reads TGTGCCAGCAGTACCGGGGTCCGTTACGAGCAGTACGTC. Amino acids: CASSTGVRYEQYV.

This clone was seen once. CDR3 loop: CAISEGFVAGNNEQFF. The CDR3 region has the DNA TGTGCCATCAGTGAGGGGTTTGTAGCGGGTAACAATGAGCAGTTCTTC. V gene TRBV10-3 combines with J gene TRBJ2-1; 7 bases agree with TRBD2. V dropped 2 bases and J dropped 5; count of bases not matched to a gene: 9. Looked up from germline, CDR1 is ENHRY and CDR2 is SYGVKD. The CDR3 is made up of 16 amino acids.

The rearrangement links TRBV7-8 to TRBJ2-2, with D tentatively TRBD2 (6 bases). The CDR3 totals 13 residues. Trimming shortened V by 5 bases and J by 11 bases, and 15 bases separated the two germline ends. From germline, CDR1 is SGHVS and CDR2 FQNEAQ. CDR3 DNA sequence: TGTGCCAGCAGCCCGGACTACTCGGATGAGCTGTTTTTT. Protein: CASSPDYSDELFF.

The chain employs TRBV9 and TRBJ2-3, with a possible D match to TRBD1 (5 bases). Trimming shortened V by 0 bases and J by 2 bases, and 13 bases separated the two germline ends. Germline V gene sequence: CDR1 SGDLS, CDR2 YYNGEE. The CDR3 loop spans 16 amino acids. The CDR3 DNA reads as TGTGCCAGCAGCGTAGGTGCCACAGGCCCCACAGATACGCAGTATTTT. This sequence encodes CASSVGATGPTDTQYF.

CDR3 sequence: CASRGLAGDGELFF. CDR3 DNA: TGCGCCAGCCGAGGACTAGCGGGGGACGGGGAGCTGTTTTTT. The V gene is TRBV5-1, the J gene TRBJ2-2, with TRBD2 matching 13 bases. The CDR3 totals 14 residues. Germline-derived CDR1 and CDR2 are SGHRS and YFSETQ. V lost 7 bases and J lost 7; bases outside the gene matches: 4.

The rearrangement uses TRBV18 and TRBJ2-4; no definite D call. Trimming removed 0 bases at V and 0 bases at J, with 12 bases between. CDR1 KGHSH and CDR2 LQKENI come from the germline V gene. There are 17 residues in the CDR3. CDR3: CASSPPSGRLAKNIQYF. The CDR3 DNA sequence: TGTGCCAGCTCACCACCATCTGGGCGTCTAGCCAAAAACATTCAGTACTTC.

The chain recombines TRBV5-1 with TRBJ2-7, with TRBD1 matching over 8 bases. V shed 4 bases and J 5 bases; nucleotides not matched to a gene: 5. The germline V gene has CDR1 SGHRS and CDR2 YFSETQ. The CDR3 has 13 residues. CDR3 loop: CASSPGQGDEQYV. CDR3 in DNA: TGCGCCAGCAGCCCTGGACAGGGAGACGAGCAGTACGTC.

The gene calls are TRBV11-3 and TRBJ1-1; 7 nucleotides match TRBD1. V was pared by 4 bases and J by 7 bases, with 3 bases of the junction left unmatched. The CDR3 is 12 amino acids. Germline V lookup: CDR1 SGHNT, CDR2 YENEEA. In DNA form, the CDR3 reads TGTGCCAGCAGCTGGGACAGCATTGAAGCTTTCTTT. The encoded protein is CASSWDSIEAFF.

This clone was observed a handful of times. The V gene is TRBV7-8, the J gene TRBJ1-1; D gene unclear. Trimming removed 5 bases at V and 0 bases at J, with 13 bases between. CDR1 and CDR2 (germline): SGHVS, FQNEAQ. This CDR3 has 15 amino acids. DNA for the CDR3: TGTGCCAGCAGCCCGAGAGTGGTAATGAACACTGAAGCTTTCTTT. This gives the protein CASSPRVVMNTEAFF. Full variable domain (missing parts from reference TRBV7-8 and TRBJ1-1): GAGVSQSPRYKVAKRGQDVALRCDPISGHVSLFWYQQALGQGPEFLTYFQNEAQLDKSGLPSDRFFAERPEGSVSTLKIQRTQQEDSAVYLCASSPRVVMNTEAFFGQGTRLTVV.

V gene TRBV16 combines with J gene TRBJ2-3; D gene unclear. The V end lost 4 bases, the J end lost 4 bases, and 6 bases lay between the germline ends. Germline-derived CDR1 and CDR2 are KGHSY and FQNENV. CDR3 size: 12 residues. The CDR3 DNA is TGTGCCAGCAGCCTTATTTCAGATACGCAGTATTTT. It encodes CASSLISDTQYF.

The DNA of the CDR3 is TGTGCCACCAGTGATCCAACAGGGGTGATAGGAACCGGGGAGCTGTTTTTT. As protein: CATSDPTGVIGTGELFF. V is TRBV24-1 and J is TRBJ2-2; 7 bases align to TRBD1. V gave up 3 bases and J gave up 5 bases; unmatched junction bases: 11. The CDR3 sequence is 17 residues long. Per germline, CDR1 KGHDR and CDR2 SFDVKD.

The J gene is TRBJ2-7, the V gene TRBV5-1; possible D gene TRBD1, 5 bases. V was trimmed by 4 bases and J by 0 bases, leaving 11 bases between them. This CDR3 comprises 14 residues. Germline loops: CDR1 SGHRS, CDR2 YFSETQ. Written as DNA, the CDR3 is TGCGCCAGCAGCATAGGACAAAGCTCCTACGAGCAGTACTTC. It specifies CASSIGQSSYEQYF. Variable domain in full (rest from reference TRBV5-1 and TRBJ2-7): KAGVTQTPRYLIKTRGQQVTLSCSPISGHRSVSWYQQTPGQGLQFLFEYFSETQRNKGNFPGRFSGRQFSNSRSEMNVSTLELGDSALYLCASSIGQSSYEQYFGPGTRLTVT.

The rearrangement links TRBV5-1 to TRBJ1-2, with 9 positions matching TRBD1. CDR3 size: 14 residues. The trim removed 1 base at V and 8 bases at J, leaving 6 bases unmatched. The germline gives CDR1 SGHRS, CDR2 YFSETQ. CDR3 DNA sequence: TGCGCCAGCAGCTTGACCCTTGGGACAGGGGGCTACACCTTC. Amino acids: CASSLTLGTGGYTF.

This rearrangement joins TRBV6-5 to TRBJ2-3, with TRBD1 identical over 7 bases. The ends lost 7 bases at V and 2 bases at J; junction bases unmatched: 6. From germline, CDR1 is MNHEY and CDR2 SVGAGI. This CDR3 has 14 residues. CDR3 nucleotide sequence: TGTGCCAGCAAGGTTGACAGGGCCACAGATACGCAGTATTTT. Amino acid sequence: CASKVDRATDTQYF.

The gene calls are TRBV3-1 (or the pseudogene TRBV3-2) and TRBJ1-6; possibly TRBD1 for D (6 bases). Between the trimmed V and J ends, which lost 4 bases and 16 bases, there was a span of 14 bases. The CDR3 sequence is 12 residues long. In germline, CDR1 is LGHDT, CDR2 YNNKEL (reference sequence). CDR3 sequence: CASSREGGELHF. The CDR3, as DNA: TGTGCCAGCAGCCGGGAGGGGGGGGAGCTCCACTTT.

V usage is TRBV5-3 and J usage is TRBJ1-4; D is unclear. TRBV5-3 is annotated as an ORF whose role is uncertain. Trimming removed 0 bases at V and 7 bases at J, with 10 bases between. The CDR3 is 14 amino acids. The CDR3 DNA sequence: TGTGCCAGAAGCTTGGAAGGGCGGGGTGAAAAACTGTTTTTT. Its protein is CARSLEGRGEKLFF.

In DNA form, the CDR3 reads TGTGCCAGCAGCCGACTCGGACAGGGGCGCCCGCCCCAGCATTTT. It encodes CASSRLGQGRPPQHF. The chain recombines TRBV6-2 or TRBV6-3 with TRBJ1-5; TRBD1 matches at 9 bases. After removal of 6 bases from V and 9 bases from J, the junction contained 12 bases not matched to a gene. Germline V gene sequence: CDR1 MNHEY, CDR2 SVGEGT. The CDR3 is 15 residues long.

This clone was seen a single time. The CDR3 here is CASSLGTTASYEQYV. DNA of the CDR3: TGTGCCAGCAGCCTTGGGACAACCGCGAGCTACGAGCAGTACGTC. The chain couples TRBV7-2 to TRBJ2-7; tentatively, D is TRBD1 (6 bases). Trimming left V 5 bases short and J 3 bases short, with 17 bases between. The germline V gene has CDR1 SGHTA and CDR2 FQGNSA. The CDR3 consists of 15 residues.

The CDR3 here is CASSPDRSSYEQYF. The CDR3 nucleotides are TGTGCCAGCAGCCCTGACCGGAGCTCCTACGAGCAGTACTTC. V usage is TRBV7-3 and J usage is TRBJ2-7, with no clear D. The CDR3 totals 14 residues. Deletions cut 5 bases from V and 0 bases from J, with 11 bases between. The V gene's germline CDR1 is SGHTA and CDR2 FQGTGA.

The J gene is TRBJ1-3, the V gene TRBV5-1, with D perhaps matching TRBD1 (5 bases). Germline CDR1 reads SGHRS; CDR2 reads YFSETQ. Trimming removed 5 bases at V and 0 bases at J, with 18 bases between. The CDR3 covers 17 residues. CDR3 in DNA: TGCGCCAGCAGTTTTCGGGACTCTTTTAGCTCTGGAAACACCATATATTTT. Its protein product is CASSFRDSFSSGNTIYF.

The rearrangement uses TRBV19 and TRBJ2-7; D possibly corresponds to TRBD1 (6 bases). This CDR3 contains 14 residues. Germline V gene lookup returns CDR1 LNHDA and CDR2 SQIVND (reference sequence). The germline V and J ends were trimmed by 0 bases and 4 bases, with 10 bases remaining between them. CDR3 loop: CASSIDQGRYEQYF. In DNA, the CDR3 is TGTGCCAGTAGTATAGATCAGGGGCGGTACGAGCAGTACTTC.

The J gene is TRBJ2-1, the V gene TRBV5-4; 13 nucleotides line up with TRBD2. The CDR3 loop spans 16 amino acids. Per germline, CDR1 SGHNT and CDR2 YYREEE (reference sequence). V shed 0 bases, J shed 8 bases, and the junction held 5 bases outside the gene matches. As DNA, the CDR3 is TGTGCCAGCAGCTTGGGGGGACTAGCGGGAACCTATGAGCAGTTCTTC. It specifies CASSLGGLAGTYEQFF.